This T cell receptor (beta chain) was identified during a study of vaccination and CD4 T cells after COVID-19. This clonotype turned up a few times. What it recognizes is unknown. J was trimmed by 5 bases and V by 6 bases; bases with no gene match: 18. The CDR3 totals 17 residues. Germline V CDR1 and CDR2: MNHNS, SASEGT. Researchers used the Oncomine TCR Beta short-read assay to sequence DNA from cultured CD4+ T cells. TCRdb re-called the PCR reads with MiXCR, one entry per CDR3 protein. The profile shows about 21,000 distinct CDR3 sequences, around 35% of them singletons. Treatment defined: roughly nine-day PBMC culture with coronavirus spike peptide pools or control peptides (ViraFEST assay).

Sequences were derived from CD4+ T cells from blood, cultured in vitro, sampled before SARS-CoV-2 vaccination. The J gene is TRBJ1-2, the V gene TRBV6-1; TRBD1 matches at 7 bases. The clonotype comes from a human donor who had recovered from COVID-19. Here the CDR3 DNA reads TGTGCCAGCAGCCACTCCGGGACAGAGCGACTTGGGTATGGCTACACCTTC. As protein: CASSHSGTERLGYGYTF.